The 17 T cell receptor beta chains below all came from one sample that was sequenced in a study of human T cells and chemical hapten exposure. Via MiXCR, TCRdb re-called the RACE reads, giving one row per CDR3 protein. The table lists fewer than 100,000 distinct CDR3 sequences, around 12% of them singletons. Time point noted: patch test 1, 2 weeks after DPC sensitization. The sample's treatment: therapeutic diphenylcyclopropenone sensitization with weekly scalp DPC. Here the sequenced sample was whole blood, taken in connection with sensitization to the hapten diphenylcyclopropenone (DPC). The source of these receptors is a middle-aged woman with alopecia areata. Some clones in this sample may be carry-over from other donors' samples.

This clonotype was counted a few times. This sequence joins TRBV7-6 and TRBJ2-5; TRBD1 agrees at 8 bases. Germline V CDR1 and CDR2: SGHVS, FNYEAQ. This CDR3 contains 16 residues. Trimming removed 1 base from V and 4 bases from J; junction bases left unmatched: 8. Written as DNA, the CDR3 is TGTGCCAGCAGCTTAGAAAGACCCAGGGGGCGAGAGACCCAGTACTTC. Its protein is CASSLERPRGRETQYF. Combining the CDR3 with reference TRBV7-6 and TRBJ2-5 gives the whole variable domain GAGVSQSPRYKVTKRGQDVALRCDPISGHVSLYWYRQALGQGPEFLTYFNYEAQQDKSGLPNDRFSAERPEGSISTLTIQRTEQRDSAMYRCASSLERPRGRETQYFGPGTRLLVL.

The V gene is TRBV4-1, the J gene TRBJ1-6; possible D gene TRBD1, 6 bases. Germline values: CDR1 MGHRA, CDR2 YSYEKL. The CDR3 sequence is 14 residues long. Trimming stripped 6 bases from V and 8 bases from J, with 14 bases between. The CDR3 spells CASSYREGDSPLHF. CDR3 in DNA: TGCGCCAGCAGTTACAGGGAGGGGGATTCACCCCTCCACTTT.

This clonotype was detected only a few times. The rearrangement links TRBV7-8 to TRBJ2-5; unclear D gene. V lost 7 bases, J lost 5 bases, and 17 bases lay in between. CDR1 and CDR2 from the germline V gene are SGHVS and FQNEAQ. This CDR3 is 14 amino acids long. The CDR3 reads CASNYYRAAETQYF. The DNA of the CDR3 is TGTGCCAGCAACTACTACCGGGCCGCGGAGACCCAGTACTTC.

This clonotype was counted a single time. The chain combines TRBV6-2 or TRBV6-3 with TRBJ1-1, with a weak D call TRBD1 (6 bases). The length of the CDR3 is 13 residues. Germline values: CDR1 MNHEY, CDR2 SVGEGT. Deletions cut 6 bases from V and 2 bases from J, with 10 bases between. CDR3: CASRPQGNTEAFF. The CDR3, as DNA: TGTGCCAGCAGACCACAGGGAAACACTGAAGCTTTCTTT.

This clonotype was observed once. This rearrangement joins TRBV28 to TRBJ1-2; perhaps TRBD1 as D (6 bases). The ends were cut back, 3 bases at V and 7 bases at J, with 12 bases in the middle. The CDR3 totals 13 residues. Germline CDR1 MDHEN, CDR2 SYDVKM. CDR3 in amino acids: CASSFNRVIGYTF. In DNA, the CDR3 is TGTGCCAGCAGTTTCAACAGGGTAATTGGCTACACCTTC.

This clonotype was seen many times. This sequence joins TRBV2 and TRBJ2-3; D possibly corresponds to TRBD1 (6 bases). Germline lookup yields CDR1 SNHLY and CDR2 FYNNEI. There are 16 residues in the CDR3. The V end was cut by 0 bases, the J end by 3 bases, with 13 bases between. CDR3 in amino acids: CASSEAGQGLTDTQYF. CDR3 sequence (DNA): TGTGCCAGCAGTGAAGCGGGGCAGGGGTTGACAGATACGCAGTATTTT.

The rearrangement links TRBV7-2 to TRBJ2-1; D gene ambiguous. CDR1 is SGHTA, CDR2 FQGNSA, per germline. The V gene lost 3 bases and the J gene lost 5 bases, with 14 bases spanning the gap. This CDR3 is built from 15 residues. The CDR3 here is CASSLIGLRNNEQFF. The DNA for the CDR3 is TGTGCCAGCAGCTTGATTGGGCTACGAAACAATGAGCAGTTCTTC.

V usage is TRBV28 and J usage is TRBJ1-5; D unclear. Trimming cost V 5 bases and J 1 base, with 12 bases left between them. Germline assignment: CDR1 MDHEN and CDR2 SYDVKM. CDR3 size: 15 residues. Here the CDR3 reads CASSGSAGSNQPQHF. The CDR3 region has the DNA TGTGCCAGCAGTGGGTCGGCCGGGAGCAATCAGCCCCAGCATTTT.

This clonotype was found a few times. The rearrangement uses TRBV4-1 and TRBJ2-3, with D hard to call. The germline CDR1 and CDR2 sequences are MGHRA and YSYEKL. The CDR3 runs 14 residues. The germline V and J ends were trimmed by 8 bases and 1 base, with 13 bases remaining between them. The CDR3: CASSRLLGTDTQYF. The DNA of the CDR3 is TGCGCCAGCTCCCGACTCCTCGGCACAGATACGCAGTATTTT.

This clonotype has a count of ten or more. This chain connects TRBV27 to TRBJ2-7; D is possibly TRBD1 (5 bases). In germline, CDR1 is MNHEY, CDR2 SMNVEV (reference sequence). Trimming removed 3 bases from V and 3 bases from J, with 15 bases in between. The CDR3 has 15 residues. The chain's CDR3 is CASSLAGFRNYEQYF. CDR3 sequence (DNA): TGTGCCAGCAGTTTGGCAGGGTTTAGAAACTACGAGCAGTACTTC.

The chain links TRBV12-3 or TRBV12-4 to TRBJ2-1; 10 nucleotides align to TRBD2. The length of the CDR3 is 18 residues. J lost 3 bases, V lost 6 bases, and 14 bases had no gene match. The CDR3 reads CASRPPWGLATNYNEQFF. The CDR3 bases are TGTGCCAGCAGACCCCCGTGGGGACTAGCGACAAACTACAATGAGCAGTTCTTC.

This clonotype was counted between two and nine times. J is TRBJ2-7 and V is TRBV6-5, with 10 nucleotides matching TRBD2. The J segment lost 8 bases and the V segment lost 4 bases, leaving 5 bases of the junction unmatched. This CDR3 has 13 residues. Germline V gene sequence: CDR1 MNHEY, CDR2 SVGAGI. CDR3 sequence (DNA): TGTGCCAGCAGTTCGGGACTAGCGAGGCAGCAGTACTTC. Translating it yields CASSSGLARQQYF.

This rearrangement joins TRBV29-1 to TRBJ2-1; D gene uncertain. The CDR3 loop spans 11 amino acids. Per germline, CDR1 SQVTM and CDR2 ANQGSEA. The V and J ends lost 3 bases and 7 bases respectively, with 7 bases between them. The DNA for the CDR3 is TGCAGCGTTGATTCCGGTAATGAGCAGTTCTTC. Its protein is CSVDSGNEQFF.

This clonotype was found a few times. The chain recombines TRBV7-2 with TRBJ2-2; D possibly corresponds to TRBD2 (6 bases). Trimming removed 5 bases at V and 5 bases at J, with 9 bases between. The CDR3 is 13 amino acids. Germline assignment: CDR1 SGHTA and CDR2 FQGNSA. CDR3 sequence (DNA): TGTGCCAGCAGCAAGAGCGGGACCGGGGAGCTGTTTTTT. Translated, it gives CASSKSGTGELFF. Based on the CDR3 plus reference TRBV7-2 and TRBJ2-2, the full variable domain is GAGVSQSPSNKVTEKGKDVELRCDPISGHTALYWYRQSLGQGLEFLIYFQGNSAPDKSGLPSDRFSAERTGGSVSTLTIQRTQQEDSAVYLCASSKSGTGELFFGEGSRLTVL.

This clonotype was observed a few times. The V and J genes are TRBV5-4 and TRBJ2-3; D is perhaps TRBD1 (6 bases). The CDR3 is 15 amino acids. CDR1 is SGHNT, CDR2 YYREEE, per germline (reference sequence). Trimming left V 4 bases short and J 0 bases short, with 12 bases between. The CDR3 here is CASSPDRPSTDTQYF. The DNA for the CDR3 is TGTGCCAGCAGCCCGGACAGACCTAGCACAGATACGCAGTATTTT.

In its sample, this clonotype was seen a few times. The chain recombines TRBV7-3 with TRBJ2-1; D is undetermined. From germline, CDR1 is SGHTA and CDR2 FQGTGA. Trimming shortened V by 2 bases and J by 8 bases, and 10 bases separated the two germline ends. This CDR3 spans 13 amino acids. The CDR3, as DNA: TGTGCCAGCAGCTTACACGCCGCGGATGAGCAGTTCTTC. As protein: CASSLHAADEQFF.

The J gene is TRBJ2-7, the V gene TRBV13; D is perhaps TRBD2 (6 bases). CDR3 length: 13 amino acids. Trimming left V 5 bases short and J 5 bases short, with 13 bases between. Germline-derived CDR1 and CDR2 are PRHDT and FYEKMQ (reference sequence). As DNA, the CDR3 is TGTGCCAGCAGCCCCCGAGGGAGGCACGAGCAGTACTTC. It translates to CASSPRGRHEQYF.